A selection of T cell receptor beta chains follows, all from one sample in a study of shared clonotypes between healthy human individuals. The method was immunoSEQ multiplex PCR; TCRdb's version includes in-frame clones alone and lacks a portion of them. The sample includes approximately 590,000 clones, roughly 95% of them seen just once. Sequenced material: naive CD8+ T cells sorted from blood. The receptors were gathered from a woman aged 25 to 45 in good health. CDR3s include the opening cysteine and the closing phenylalanine or tryptophan. Fields, in order: J gene, D gene, V gene, CDR3 length, clone size, CDR3 protein, CDR3 DNA. The D gene is left open where the match is weak. For some rows the clone size is stated as once, few or many, or as a class when expanded; others skip it.

>TRBJ2-1|.|TRBV7-9|14|.
CASSGTGYYNEQFF
TGTGCCAGCAGCGGAACGGGGTACTACAATGAGCAGTTCTTC
>TRBJ2-7|TRBD2|TRBV4-1|16|once
CASSLRTSGASYEQYF
TGCGCCAGCAGCTTACGGACTAGCGGGGCTTCCTACGAGCAGTACTTC
>TRBJ2-2|.|TRBV15|20|.
CATSSENRGRGLAARGELFF
TGTGCCACCAGCAGTGAAAACAGGGGGCGCGGACTAGCAGCTCGCGGGGAGCTGTTTTTT
>TRBJ1-5|.|TRBV28|14|.
CASRVGGWNQPQHF
TGTGCCAGCAGAGTTGGGGGATGGAATCAGCCCCAGCATTTT
>TRBJ1-1|.|TRBV6-6|13|.
CATSTRSNTEAFF
TGTGCCACTTCAACGAGATCCAACACTGAAGCTTTCTTT
>TRBJ2-7|TRBD1|TRBV10-2|17|.
CASNPRTGEGGTGEQYF
TGCGCCAGCAATCCAAGGACAGGGGAAGGAGGTACGGGCGAGCAGTACTTC
>TRBJ2-7|.|TRBV7-9|16|.
CASSFRDNLLENEQYF
TGTGCCAGCAGCTTTAGGGACAACCTGTTGGAGAACGAGCAGTACTTC
>TRBJ2-1|.|TRBV4-1|15|.
CASSQEAGRSFEQFF
TGCGCCAGCAGCCAAGAGGCCGGAAGAAGCTTTGAGCAGTTCTTC
>TRBJ1-1|.|TRBV19|18|.
CASSIGIQGGRANTEAFF
TGTGCCAGTAGTATAGGGATCCAGGGTGGAAGGGCGAACACTGAAGCTTTCTTT
>TRBJ1-1|.|TRBV11-2|12|once
CASSFGGTEAFF
TGTGCCAGCAGCTTTGGGGGGACTGAAGCTTTCTTT
>TRBJ2-3|TRBD2|TRBV4-2|18|.
CASSQTRTSGRPTDTQYF
TGTGCCAGCAGCCAAACGAGGACTAGCGGGAGGCCCACAGATACGCAGTATTTT
>TRBJ2-7|.|TRBV11-2|12|.
CASSNTDYEQYF
TGTGCCAGCAGTAACACTGACTACGAGCAGTACTTC
>TRBJ2-7|TRBD2|TRBV4-1|15|once
CASSPGTSNPYEQYF
TGCGCCAGCAGCCCCGGGACTAGCAACCCCTACGAGCAGTACTTC
>TRBJ2-7|.|TRBV5-6|14|.
CASSLEGERYEQYF
TGTGCCAGCAGCTTGGAGGGCGAAAGATACGAGCAGTACTTC
>TRBJ2-7|.|TRBV27|13|.
CASSLGSFYEQYF
TGTGCCAGCAGTTTAGGCTCTTTCTATGAGCAGTACTTC